This T cell receptor (beta chain) was documented in a study of OX40 agonist ivuxolimab in advanced cancers. About this clone itself: Its antigen remains unidentified.

With V trimmed by 10 bases and J by 9 bases, 13 bases remained unmatched. This CDR3 spans 14 amino acids. Per the germline V gene, CDR1 is LNHDA and CDR2 is SQIVND (reference sequence). Sequenced by immunoSEQ multiplex PCR; TCRdb stores in-frame clones only, minus some. The table shows 40,000 to 50,000 clones, with 70% to 90% occurring only once. Notes on the study in general: Circulating CD4+ and CD8+ T cells showed clonal expansion by week 6 at 0.1 to 3.0 mg/kg.

The sample consisted of CD4+ or CD8+ T cells sorted from blood, taken in a trial of the OX40 agonist ivuxolimab. The rearrangement uses TRBV19 and TRBJ1-5, with 9 nucleotides matching TRBD1. This receptor was taken from an adult with an advanced solid tumor such as melanoma, head and neck, liver or kidney cancer. This CDR3 is CATDMEDRGWPQHF. CDR3 nucleotide sequence: TGTGCCACCGATATGGAGGACAGGGGTTGGCCCCAGCATTTT.